This TCR beta chain was identified during a study of blood T cell repertoires in COVID-19. This clone appeared a single time. Trimming left V 0 bases short and J 3 bases short, with 9 bases between. The CDR3 spans 14 residues. The germline gives CDR1 SGDLS, CDR2 YYNGEE. As handled by the study authors: Reference gene primer amplification gave nucleated cell count estimates. Data came from immunoSEQ multiplex PCR; TCRdb stores just in-frame clones and leaves some out. V and J calls and clone size are copied from that table; D and trimming were computed from the DNA. The sample lists 250,000 to 350,000 clones, 80% to 90% occurring once.

This chain connects TRBV9 to TRBJ1-1, with D possibly matching TRBD1 (6 bases). Material for sequencing was peripheral blood. The source is a woman in her 70s with COVID-19, enrolled during active disease. The CDR3 here is CASSVGQADTEAFF. In nucleotides, the CDR3 is TGTGCCAGCAGCGTAGGACAGGCGGACACTGAAGCTTTCTTT.